The 3 T cell receptor beta chains in this list originate from one sample, sequenced in a study of blood T cell repertoires in COVID-19 (dated by TCRdb to about 2020). The library came from the immunoSEQ multiplex PCR assay. Drawn from immuneACCESS, this table holds only the in-frame rearrangements with V and J called that TCRdb kept. Clones are partly lost; checked studies trace under half to an unresolved V gene and leave the rest unexplained. The sample yields fewer than 200,000 clones; roughly nine tenths were counted once. 20% to 25% of the sample belongs to the ten largest clones. Sample: PBMCs or T cells enriched from blood (not recorded which). These TCRs come from a woman between 40 and 55 years old in a cohort exposed to, infected with or recovered from COVID-19 (not recorded which).

This chain joins TRBV28 and TRBJ2-5; perhaps TRBD1 as D (6 bases). The germline CDR1 and CDR2 sequences are MDHEN and SYDVKM. The V end lost 2 bases, the J end lost 2 bases, and 9 bases lay between the germline ends. The CDR3 spans 14 residues. CDR3 region: CASSLRRGQETQYF. The CDR3 DNA follows: TGTGCCAGCAGTTTACGTAGGGGGCAAGAGACCCAGTACTTC. Full variable domain (outside the CDR3, taken from reference TRBV28 and TRBJ2-5): DVKVTQSSRYLVKRTGEKVFLECVQDMDHENMFWYRQDPGLGLRLIYFSYDVKMKEKGDIPEGYSVSREKKERFSLILESASTNQTSMYLCASSLRRGQETQYFGPGTRLLVL.

This clone is a singleton in its sample. V usage is TRBV2 and J usage is TRBJ1-4, with 12 bases matching TRBD1. The CDR3 has 15 residues. Germline CDR1 reads SNHLY; CDR2 reads FYNNEI. V was clipped by 11 bases and J by 3 bases; unmatched bases: 7. CDR3 loop: CAWSGQGAANEKLFF. The CDR3 DNA is TGTGCCTGGTCGGGACAGGGGGCCGCTAATGAAAAACTGTTTTTT.

The chain uses TRBV18 and TRBJ1-4; D possibly corresponds to TRBD1 (5 bases). V was pared by 6 bases and J by 6 bases, with 20 bases between. CDR1 and CDR2 (germline): KGHSH, LQKENI. The CDR3 is 16 amino acids. In nucleotides, the CDR3 is TGTGCCAGCTCTCCGGCCCGCGGGGGAATATATGAAAAACTGTTTTTT. Translated: CASSPARGGIYEKLFF. Full variable domain (rest looked up from reference TRBV18 and TRBJ1-4): NAGVMQNPRHLVRRRGQEARLRCSPMKGHSHVYWYRQLPEEGLKFMVYLQKENIIDESGMPKERFSAEFPKEGPSILRIQQVVRGDSAAYFCASSPARGGIYEKLFFGSGTQLSVL.